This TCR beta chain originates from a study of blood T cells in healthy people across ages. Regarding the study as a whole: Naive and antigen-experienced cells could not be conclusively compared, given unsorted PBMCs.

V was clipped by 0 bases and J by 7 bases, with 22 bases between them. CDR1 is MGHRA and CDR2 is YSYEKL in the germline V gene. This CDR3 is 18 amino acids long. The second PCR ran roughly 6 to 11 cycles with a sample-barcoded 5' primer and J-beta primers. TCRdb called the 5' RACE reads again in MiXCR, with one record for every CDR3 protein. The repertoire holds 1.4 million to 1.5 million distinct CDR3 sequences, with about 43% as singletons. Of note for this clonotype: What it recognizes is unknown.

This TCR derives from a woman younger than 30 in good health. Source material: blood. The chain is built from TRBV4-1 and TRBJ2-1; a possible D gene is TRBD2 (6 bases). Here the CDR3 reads CASSQERSVRERWNEQFF. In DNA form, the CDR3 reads TGCGCCAGCAGCCAAGAAAGGTCGGTCCGGGAGAGGTGGAATGAGCAGTTCTTC.